This TCR beta chain was retrieved from a study of shared clonotypes between healthy human individuals (TCRdb year 2020). For the wider study: A few men and a couple of women, aged 18 to 49 years, made up the cohort. To estimate repertoire size and how much clonotypes are shared between individuals, the study performed deep sequencing of blood TCR repertoires from roughly five healthy adults. Between about 0.9 and 8.9 billion PBMCs per donor were obtained by leukapheresis. To increase sequencing depth and limit assay-specific biases, TCR repertoire library preparation and sequencing were carried out by different laboratories using diverse techniques. Per donor, three plates each were used for CD4 naive and CD4 memory, two for CD8 naive, and one for CD8 memory.

General findings and caveats noted by the study authors: Because the study included a small number of donors, the genetic and exposure-history diversity represented was limited. Naive subsets generally had larger estimated clonotype richness than memory subsets did. Sampling was restricted to blood, and TCR repertoires in tissues likely differ from the TCR repertoires found in blood. Even with the large sequencing depth, rarefaction of the sorted-subset datasets indicated that sequencing was incomplete. Across a handful of donors, roughly 5.4% of naive CD4, approximately 3.6% of naive CD8, under 2.5% of memory CD4, and around 0.4% of memory CD8 clonotypes were shared. Compared with non-shared clonotypes, the clonotypes found in all four sorted-subset donors had higher generation probabilities. Pairwise subsampling indicated that sequencing depth was expected to affect the degree of clonotype sharing among donors.

Healthy HIV-negative adults with no recently reported acute infections or vaccinations were included as donors. Every donor was a Caucasian adult living in Nashville, Tennessee, USA. CD4+ T cells were enriched by magnetic negative selection, after which naive cells were positively selected on CD45RA and the negative fraction was taken as the memory subset. After blood collection by leukapheresis, PBMCs were isolated using Ficoll-Histopaque density gradient centrifugation and then cryopreserved in the vapor phase of liquid nitrogen. Analytical flow cytometry was used to check the purity and quantity of every magnetically sorted T cell population. From each sorted fraction, genomic DNA was isolated and quantified by UV absorbance on a Nanodrop 2000c. With regard to this clone: Its antigen is unknown. No base quality values were provided; no much bigger clone lies one nucleotide off.

V loses 1 base, J loses 5 bases, and the germline ends lie 14 bases apart. The CDR3, from cysteine to phenylalanine, totals 16 residues. Left in the record is the CDR3 DNA by itself, 48 bases read in frame from the first base. The germline V gene encodes CDR1 SGHAT and CDR2 FQNNGV. Using the deep immunoSEQ assay, TCR CDR3 regions were amplified from genomic DNA by multiplex PCR. Extracted genomic DNA from each cell subset was distributed evenly across all wells of several immunoSEQ 96-well plates, and each plate was treated as a replicate. For sorted subsets, each replicate PCR was loaded with about 0.2 ug genomic DNA, equivalent to 25,000 to 30,000 T cell genomes. Purified libraries were measured with a Qubit 3.0 fluorometer, size-checked on a Bioanalyzer 2100, and measured again with the KAPA Library Quantification kit. Each immunoSEQ 96-well plate was sequenced on its own single-read 150-cycle Illumina NextSeq 550 flow cell. The source study handled its data this way. The immunoSEQ output contained only junctional sequences without quality scores, so filtering could not match that applied to full-length reads. Sequences were annotated with PyIR, a Python wrapper for IgBLAST v1.9, and V/J genes and CDR3 were assigned using IMGT germline references. Reads were filtered out if the reads had weak V/J assignments (E-value above 1e-6), no CDR3, stop codons, out-of-frame junctions, or ambiguous translated residues. V3J clonotypes were defined by identical inferred V gene, J gene, and CDR3 amino acid sequence. The percentage overlap between two repertoires was calculated by dividing the number of shared unique clonotypes by the size of the smaller repertoire. Repertoire richness was assessed with RTK rarefaction, the Chao1 estimator, and Recon v2.1 estimates of unobserved clonotypes. For all TCRbeta clonotypes obtained by the gDNA method from a handful of donors, generation probabilities were computed with OLGA. The table was pulled from immuneACCESS by TCRdb, which kept in-frame rearrangements only. Such tables lose some clones; where checked, under half of the loss comes from unresolved V genes, and the rest has no known cause. V, J and clone size derive from that table, while D and trimming were established from the DNA sequence. The sample records about 1.1 million clones, approximately 80% of which are singletons. The top ten clones comprise 0.6% to 0.75% of the sample.

The sample was memory CD4+ T cells from PBMCs. The cell subset or site label for this specimen denotes: CD45RA-negative fraction. The source of this sequence is a man between 18 and 29 years old in good health. Some clones in this sample may be carry-over from other donors' samples. Here the chain combines TRBV11-2 and TRBJ2-2; confidence is insufficient to name the D gene. The bases are TGTGCCAGCAGCTTAGGACAAAATTGGTTTACCGGGGAGCTGTTTTTT. Translated, this gives CASSLGQNWFTGELFF.